The 22 T cell receptor beta chains given below trace back to one sample, sequenced in a study of siplizumab effects on memory and regulatory T cells. Clones were sequenced by immunoSEQ multiplex PCR, and TCRdb holds only the in-frame ones, with some missing. The sample carries about 100,000 clones, about 91% recorded once. Sequencing input: CD4+ T cells sorted from blood. These receptor sequences come from a human donor in good health.

This chain uses TRBV11-2 with TRBJ2-2; the match to TRBD1 covers 7 bases. Trimming took 10 bases from V and 1 from J; bases not matched to a gene: 12. The length of the CDR3 is 16 residues. Per the germline V gene, CDR1 is SGHAT and CDR2 is FQNNGV. CDR3 nucleotide sequence: TGTGCCACCATGGGCTTGGGACAGATGAACACCGGGGAGCTGTTTTTT. This translates into CATMGLGQMNTGELFF. Together with reference TRBV11-2 and TRBJ2-2, the CDR3 gives the full variable domain: EAGVAQSPRYKIIEKRQSVAFWCNPISGHATLYWYQQILGQGPKLLIQFQNNGVVDDSQLPKDRFSAERLKGVDSTLKIQPAKLEDSAVYLCATMGLGQMNTGELFFGEGSRLTVL.

The chain employs TRBV7-3 and TRBJ1-1; unclear D gene. Between the trimmed V and J ends, which lost 4 bases and 0 bases, there was a span of 6 bases. The CDR3 is 13 residues long. Germline CDR1 is SGHTA and CDR2 is FQGTGA. The CDR3 DNA follows: TGTGCCAGCAGCTCAACAATGAACACTGAAGCTTTCTTT. It translates to CASSSTMNTEAFF.

This rearrangement joins TRBV6-1 to TRBJ2-7, with 8 positions matching TRBD1. The J segment lost 6 bases and the V segment lost 1 base, leaving 8 bases of the junction unmatched. Germline CDR1 and CDR2: MNHNS and SASEGT. There are 15 residues in the CDR3. In DNA form, the CDR3 reads TGTGCCAGCAGTGAAGGTACGAGACAGGGGTCCGAGCAGTACTTC. Protein product: CASSEGTRQGSEQYF.

The chain couples TRBV28 to TRBJ1-6; D unclear. Germline V gene lookup returns CDR1 MDHEN and CDR2 SYDVKM. The V gene lost 3 bases and the J gene lost 5 bases, with 8 bases spanning the gap. This CDR3 comprises 14 residues. CDR3 region: CASSLGSNNSPLHF. The CDR3 nucleotides are TGTGCCAGCAGTTTGGGGAGTAATAATTCACCCCTCCACTTT. Using reference TRBV28 and TRBJ1-6 for the parts outside the CDR3, the full variable domain is DVKVTQSSRYLVKRTGEKVFLECVQDMDHENMFWYRQDPGLGLRLIYFSYDVKMKEKGDIPEGYSVSREKKERFSLILESASTNQTSMYLCASSLGSNNSPLHFGNGTRLTVT.

J is TRBJ2-3 and V is TRBV18, with D possibly TRBD1 on 5 matching bases. This CDR3 region has 15 residues. The germline V and J ends were trimmed by 6 bases and 1 base, with 14 bases remaining between them. CDR1 and CDR2 from the germline V gene are KGHSH and LQKENI. CDR3 loop: CASSFDLQGTDTQYF. CDR3 sequence (DNA): TGTGCCAGCTCCTTCGACCTACAGGGCACAGATACGCAGTATTTT.

The genes are TRBV18 and TRBJ2-7; unclear D gene. The CDR3 is 12 amino acids. V was trimmed by 0 bases and J by 6 bases, leaving 6 bases between them. CDR1 KGHSH and CDR2 LQKENI come from the germline V gene. The CDR3 nucleotides read TGTGCCAGCTCACCACCTTTCGGCGAGCAGTACTTC. It translates to CASSPPFGEQYF.

The chain employs TRBV6-5 and TRBJ1-5, with unresolved D. The V end lost 7 bases, the J end lost 7 bases, and 14 bases lay between the germline ends. This CDR3 contains 13 residues. CDR1 and CDR2 from the germline V gene are MNHEY and SVGAGI. The CDR3 nucleotides read TGTGCCAGCAACTTCGCCCTGAGGCAGCCCCAGCATTTT. Protein sequence: CASNFALRQPQHF.

In its sample, this clone was seen once. The chain combines TRBV19 with TRBJ2-2; 10 bases map to TRBD1. The CDR3 length is 16 residues. Unmatched junction bases numbered 4, after V lost 1 base and J lost 5 bases. Germline V lookup: CDR1 LNHDA, CDR2 SQIVND (reference sequence). The DNA for the CDR3 is TGTGCCAGTAGTATAGTTGGGACAGGGGTTACCGGGGAGCTGTTTTTT. As protein: CASSIVGTGVTGELFF.

The chain is built from TRBV18 and TRBJ2-7, with TRBD1 as a possible D gene (6 bases). CDR1 and CDR2 (germline): KGHSH, LQKENI. CDR3 size: 15 residues. V was shortened by 5 bases and J by 2 bases, with 16 bases between the two germline ends. The DNA of the CDR3 is TGTGCCAGCTCATCAACAGGGCCCGCCACCTACGAGCAGTACTTC. This codes for CASSSTGPATYEQYF.

J is TRBJ2-7 and V is TRBV4-1, with D unresolved. The CDR3 contains 12 residues. The V gene's germline CDR1 is MGHRA and CDR2 YSYEKL. The V gene lost 4 bases and the J gene lost 2 bases, with 6 bases spanning the gap. CDR3 in amino acids: CASSRGPYEQYF. In DNA, the CDR3 is TGCGCCAGCAGCCGCGGCCCCTACGAGCAGTACTTC.

This clone was counted once. The V call is TRBV27, the J call TRBJ2-1; tentatively, D is TRBD2 (6 bases). The CDR3 consists of 16 residues. Germline CDR1 MNHEY, CDR2 SMNVEV (reference sequence). V lost 5 bases, J lost 9 bases, and 23 bases lay in between. Written as DNA, the CDR3 is TGTGCCAGCAGTCCACCCGGACTAAAGAGTCGAGTTGAGCAGTTCTTC. Its protein product is CASSPPGLKSRVEQFF.

The J gene is TRBJ1-6, the V gene TRBV9; 10 nucleotides line up with TRBD1. The CDR3 has 15 residues. Germline assignment: CDR1 SGDLS and CDR2 YYNGEE. V was clipped by 5 bases and J by 10 bases; unmatched bases: 9. CDR3 residues: CASSPTGTGVSPLHF. CDR3 in DNA: TGTGCCAGCAGTCCCACCGGGACAGGGGTGTCACCCCTCCACTTT.

The chain carries TRBV10-3 and TRBJ2-3; maybe TRBD1 (5 bases). This CDR3 is built from 14 residues. Germline V gene data show CDR1 as ENHRY and CDR2 as SYGVKD. V lost 3 bases, J lost 2 bases, and 9 bases lay in between. The CDR3 loop reads CAISDSRDTDTQYF. The CDR3 DNA reads TGTGCCATCAGTGATTCCAGGGACACAGATACGCAGTATTTT.

V usage is TRBV9 and J usage is TRBJ1-3, with TRBD1 as a possible D gene (6 bases). The germline V gene encodes CDR1 SGDLS and CDR2 YYNGEE. CDR3 length: 18 residues. The ends were cut back, 0 bases at V and 1 base at J, with 17 bases in the middle. DNA of the CDR3: TGTGCCAGCAGCGTAGCTAACCAGGGGAGGGGTTCTGGAAACACCATATATTTT. Translated, it gives CASSVANQGRGSGNTIYF.

This chain uses TRBV25-1 with TRBJ2-3, with 8 bases aligning to TRBD1. Germline CDR1 MGHDK, CDR2 SYGVNS. The CDR3 contains 16 residues. V shed 3 bases and J 3 bases; nucleotides not matched to a gene: 8. CDR3 DNA: TGTGCCAGCAGTGACTACAGGGGGAGTGGGACAGATACGCAGTATTTT. Protein product: CASSDYRGSGTDTQYF.

This clone was recorded only once. This rearrangement joins TRBV25-1 to TRBJ1-1; possibly TRBD1 for D (5 bases). The CDR3 covers 13 residues. V lost 3 bases, J lost 8 bases, and 13 bases lay in between. Germline CDR1 reads MGHDK; CDR2 reads SYGVNS. The CDR3: CASSDPGAREAFF. CDR3 DNA sequence: TGTGCCAGCAGTGACCCCGGGGCGAGGGAAGCTTTCTTT.

The chain carries TRBV9 and TRBJ2-7; 9 bases map to TRBD2. The CDR3 covers 14 residues. V trimming: 0 bases; J trimming: 9 bases; junction bases outside the gene matches: 7. Germline CDR1 SGDLS, CDR2 YYNGEE. DNA of the CDR3: TGTGCCAGCAGCGTAGTTGGCGGGGGGGCCGTGCAGTACTTC. Its translation: CASSVVGGGAVQYF.

The chain carries TRBV7-3 and TRBJ1-1; D is perhaps TRBD1 (5 bases). Looked up from germline, CDR1 is SGHTA and CDR2 is FQGTGA. The CDR3 covers 17 residues. V shed 4 bases and J shed 3 bases, with 21 bases lying between them. CDR3 nucleotide sequence: TGTGCCAGCAGCTCTTATTTCGTGGGACCTAGGGACACTGAAGCTTTCTTT. Amino acid sequence: CASSSYFVGPRDTEAFF.

This clone was detected a few times. The genes are TRBV5-1 and TRBJ2-3; D call uncertain. The length of the CDR3 is 14 residues. The germline V and J ends were trimmed by 1 base and 0 bases, with 6 bases remaining between them. The germline gives CDR1 SGHRS, CDR2 YFSETQ. Here the CDR3 reads CASSLMDSTDTQYF. CDR3 nucleotide sequence: TGCGCCAGCAGCTTGATGGACAGCACAGATACGCAGTATTTT.

The chain is built from TRBV28 and TRBJ1-1, with TRBD1 as a possible D gene (5 bases). The germline CDR1 and CDR2 sequences are MDHEN and SYDVKM. This CDR3 comprises 15 residues. Trimming removed 6 bases from V and 0 bases from J, with 14 bases in between. The CDR3 DNA follows: TGTGCCAGCAGCCCAACCGACAGATTGAACACTGAAGCTTTCTTT. Translation gives CASSPTDRLNTEAFF.

The chain links TRBV11-1 to TRBJ2-7; D may be TRBD2 (6 bases). CDR1 is SGHAT, CDR2 FQDESV, per germline (reference sequence). V shed 5 bases and J shed 2 bases, with 13 bases lying between them. The CDR3 loop spans 14 amino acids. The CDR3 loop reads CASSPGLTTYEQYF. DNA of the CDR3: TGTGCCAGCAGCCCTGGACTAACTACCTACGAGCAGTACTTC.

The chain employs TRBV18 and TRBJ1-6, with D possibly matching TRBD1 (6 bases). CDR1 KGHSH and CDR2 LQKENI come from the germline V gene. Trimming removed 2 bases from V and 7 bases from J, with 12 bases in between. The CDR3 totals 15 residues. CDR3 loop: CASSPSRDTNSPLHF. DNA of the CDR3: TGTGCCAGCTCACCATCCCGGGACACCAATTCACCCCTCCACTTT.